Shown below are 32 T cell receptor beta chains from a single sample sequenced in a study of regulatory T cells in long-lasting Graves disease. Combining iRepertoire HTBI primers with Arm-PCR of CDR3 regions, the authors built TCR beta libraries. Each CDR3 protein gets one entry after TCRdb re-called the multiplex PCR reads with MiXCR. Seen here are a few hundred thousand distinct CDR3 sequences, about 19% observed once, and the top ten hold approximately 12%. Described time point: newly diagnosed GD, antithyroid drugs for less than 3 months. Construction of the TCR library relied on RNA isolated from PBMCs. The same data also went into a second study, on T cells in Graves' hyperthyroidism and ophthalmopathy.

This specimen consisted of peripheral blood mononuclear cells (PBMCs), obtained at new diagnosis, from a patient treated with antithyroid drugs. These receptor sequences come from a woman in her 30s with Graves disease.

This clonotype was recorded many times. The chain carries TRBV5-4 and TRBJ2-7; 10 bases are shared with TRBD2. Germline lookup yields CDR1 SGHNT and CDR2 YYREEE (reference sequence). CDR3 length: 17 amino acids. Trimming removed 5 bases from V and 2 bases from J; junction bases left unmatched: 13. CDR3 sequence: CASRAITLAGPAYEQYF. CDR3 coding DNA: TGTGCCAGCAGGGCGATTACACTAGCGGGACCCGCCTACGAGCAGTACTTC.

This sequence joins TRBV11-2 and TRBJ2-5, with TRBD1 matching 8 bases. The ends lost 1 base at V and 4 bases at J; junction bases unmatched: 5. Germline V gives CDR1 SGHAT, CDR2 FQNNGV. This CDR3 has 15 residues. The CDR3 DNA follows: TGTGCCAGCAGCTTAGGGCCAGGGGGCAGAGAGACCCAGTACTTC. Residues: CASSLGPGGRETQYF.

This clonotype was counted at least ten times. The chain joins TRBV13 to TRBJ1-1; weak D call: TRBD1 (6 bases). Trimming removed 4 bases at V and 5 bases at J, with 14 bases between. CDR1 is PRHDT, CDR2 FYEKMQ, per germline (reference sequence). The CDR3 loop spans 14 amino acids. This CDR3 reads CASSSRRGGTEAFF. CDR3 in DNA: TGTGCCAGCAGCTCTAGGAGGGGGGGGACTGAAGCTTTCTTT.

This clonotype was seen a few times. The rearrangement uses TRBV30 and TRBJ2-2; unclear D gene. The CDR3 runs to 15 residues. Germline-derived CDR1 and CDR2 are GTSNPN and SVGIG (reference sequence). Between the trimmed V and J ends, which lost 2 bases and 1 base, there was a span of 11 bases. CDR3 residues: CAWSRGDLNTGELFF. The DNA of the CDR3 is TGTGCCTGGAGTCGTGGGGATCTGAACACCGGGGAGCTGTTTTTT.

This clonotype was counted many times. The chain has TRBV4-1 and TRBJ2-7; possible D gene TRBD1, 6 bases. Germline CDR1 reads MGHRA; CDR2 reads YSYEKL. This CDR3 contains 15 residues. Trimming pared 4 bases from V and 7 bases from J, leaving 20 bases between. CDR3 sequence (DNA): TGCGCCAGCAGCCCCCCCGGGACACGGCGAGGTGAGCAGTACTTC. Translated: CASSPPGTRRGEQYF.

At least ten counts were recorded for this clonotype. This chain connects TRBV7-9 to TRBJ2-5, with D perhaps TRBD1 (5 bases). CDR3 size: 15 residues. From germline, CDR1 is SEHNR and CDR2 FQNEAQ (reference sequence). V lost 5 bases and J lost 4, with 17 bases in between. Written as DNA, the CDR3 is TGTGCCAGCAGCCCTAATGCAGGGTTCCGAGAGACCCAGTACTTC. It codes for CASSPNAGFRETQYF.

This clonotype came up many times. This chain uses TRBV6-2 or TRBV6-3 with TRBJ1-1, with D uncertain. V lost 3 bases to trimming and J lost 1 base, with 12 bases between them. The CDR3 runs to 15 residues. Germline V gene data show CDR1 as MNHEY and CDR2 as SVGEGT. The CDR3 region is CASSYADHPNTEAFF. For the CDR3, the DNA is TGTGCCAGCAGTTATGCTGACCACCCGAACACTGAAGCTTTCTTT.

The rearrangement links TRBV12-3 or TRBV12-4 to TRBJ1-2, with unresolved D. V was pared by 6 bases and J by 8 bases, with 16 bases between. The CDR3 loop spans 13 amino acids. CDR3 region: CASSLSGGGGYTF. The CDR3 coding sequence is TGTGCCAGCAGCCTTTCCGGAGGAGGCGGCTACACCTTC.

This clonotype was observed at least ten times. For the CDR3, the DNA is TGTGCCAGTACAGGGGAAGAACTGCGATACACTGAAGCTTTCTTT. Its translation: CASTGEELRYTEAFF. V is TRBV12-3 or TRBV12-4 and J is TRBJ1-1; 7 bases fit TRBD1. Trimming at V came to 9 bases and at J to 3 bases, leaving 13 bases not matched to a gene. This CDR3 region has 15 residues.

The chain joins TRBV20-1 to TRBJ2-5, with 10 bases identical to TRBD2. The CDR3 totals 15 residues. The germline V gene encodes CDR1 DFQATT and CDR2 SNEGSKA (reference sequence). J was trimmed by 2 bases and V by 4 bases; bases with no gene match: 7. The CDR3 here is CSANRGLANQETQYF. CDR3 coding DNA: TGCAGTGCTAACCGGGGACTAGCGAATCAAGAGACCCAGTACTTC.

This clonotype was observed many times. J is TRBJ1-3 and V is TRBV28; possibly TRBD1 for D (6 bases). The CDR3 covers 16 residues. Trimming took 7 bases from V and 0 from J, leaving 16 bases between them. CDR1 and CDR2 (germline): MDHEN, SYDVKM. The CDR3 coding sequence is TGTGCCAGCAATTCCGGGACATTCATCTCTGGAAACACCATATATTTT. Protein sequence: CASNSGTFISGNTIYF.

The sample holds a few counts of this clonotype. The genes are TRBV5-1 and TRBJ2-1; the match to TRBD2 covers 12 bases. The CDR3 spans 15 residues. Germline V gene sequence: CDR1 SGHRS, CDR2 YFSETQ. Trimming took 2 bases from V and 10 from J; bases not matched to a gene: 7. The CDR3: CASSFRTSGMGEQFF. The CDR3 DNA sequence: TGCGCCAGCAGCTTCCGGACTAGCGGGATGGGAGAGCAGTTCTTC.

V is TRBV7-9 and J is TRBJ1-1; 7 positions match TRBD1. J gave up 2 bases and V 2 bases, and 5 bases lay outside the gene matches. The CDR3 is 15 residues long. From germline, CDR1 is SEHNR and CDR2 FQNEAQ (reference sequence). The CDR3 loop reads CASSLLGTENTEAFF. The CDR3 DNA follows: TGTGCCAGCAGCTTACTCGGGACAGAAAACACTGAAGCTTTCTTT.

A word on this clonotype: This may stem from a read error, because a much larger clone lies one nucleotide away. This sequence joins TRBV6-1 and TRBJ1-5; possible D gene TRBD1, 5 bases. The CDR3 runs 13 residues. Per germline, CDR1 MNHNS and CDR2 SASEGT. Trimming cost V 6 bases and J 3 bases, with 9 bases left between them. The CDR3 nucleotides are TGTGCCAGCAGAAGGGGATACAATCAGCCCCAGCATTTT. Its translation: CASRRGYNQPQHF.

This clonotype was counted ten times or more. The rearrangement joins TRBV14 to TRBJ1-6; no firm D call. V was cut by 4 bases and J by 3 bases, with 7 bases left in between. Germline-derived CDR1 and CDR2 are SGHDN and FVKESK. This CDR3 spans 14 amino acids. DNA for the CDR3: TGTGCCAGCAGCCTCTTGGACTATAATTCACCCCTCCACTTT. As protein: CASSLLDYNSPLHF.

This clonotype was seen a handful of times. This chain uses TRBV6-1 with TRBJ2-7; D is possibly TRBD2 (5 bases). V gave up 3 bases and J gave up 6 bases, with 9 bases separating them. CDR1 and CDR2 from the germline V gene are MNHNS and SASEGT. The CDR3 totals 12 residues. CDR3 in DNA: TGTGCCAGCAGTGAGCCGGACTTCGAGCAGTACTTC. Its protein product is CASSEPDFEQYF.

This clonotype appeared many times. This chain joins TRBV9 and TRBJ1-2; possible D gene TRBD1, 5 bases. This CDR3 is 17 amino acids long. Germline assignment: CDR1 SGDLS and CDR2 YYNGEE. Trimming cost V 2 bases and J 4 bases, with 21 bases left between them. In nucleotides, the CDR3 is TGTGCCAGCAGCGTTAATGCCCGGGACCAGACGGGCTATGGCTACACCTTC. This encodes CASSVNARDQTGYGYTF. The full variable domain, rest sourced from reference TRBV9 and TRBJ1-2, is DSGVTQTPKHLITATGQRVTLRCSPRSGDLSVYWYQQSLDQGLQFLIQYYNGEERAKGNILERFSAQQFPDLHSELNLSSLELGDSALYFCASSVNARDQTGYGYTFGSGTRLTVV.

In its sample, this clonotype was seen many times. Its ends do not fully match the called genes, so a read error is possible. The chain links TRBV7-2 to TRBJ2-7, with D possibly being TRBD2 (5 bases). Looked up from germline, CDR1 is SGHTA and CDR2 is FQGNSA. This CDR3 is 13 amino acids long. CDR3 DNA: TGTGCCAGCAGATTAGATTCGGGATACGAGCAGTACTTC. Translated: CASRLDSGYEQYF.

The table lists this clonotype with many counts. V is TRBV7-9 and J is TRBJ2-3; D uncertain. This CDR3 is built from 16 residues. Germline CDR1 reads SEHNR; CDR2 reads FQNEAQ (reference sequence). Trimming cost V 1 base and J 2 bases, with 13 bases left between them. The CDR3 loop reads CASSLGHIIFTDTQYF. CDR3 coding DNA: TGTGCCAGCAGCTTAGGGCACATTATTTTCACAGATACGCAGTATTTT. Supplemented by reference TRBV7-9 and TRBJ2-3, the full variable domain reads DTGVSQNPRHKITKRGQNVTFRCDPISEHNRLYWYRQTLGQGPEFLTYFQNEAQLEKSRLLSDRFSAERPKGSFSTLEIQRTEQGDSAMYLCASSLGHIIFTDTQYFGPGTRLTVL.

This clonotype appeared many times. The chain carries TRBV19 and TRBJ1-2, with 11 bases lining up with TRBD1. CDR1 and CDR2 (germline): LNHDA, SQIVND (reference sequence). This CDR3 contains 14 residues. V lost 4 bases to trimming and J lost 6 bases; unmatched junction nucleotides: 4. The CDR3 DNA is TGTGCCAGTAGTACCCGGACAGGGGGCAATGGCTACACCTTC. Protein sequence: CASSTRTGGNGYTF.

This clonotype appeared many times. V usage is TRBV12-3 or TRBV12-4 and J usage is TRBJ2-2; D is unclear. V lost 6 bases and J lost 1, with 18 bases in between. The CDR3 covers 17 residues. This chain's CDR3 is CASRLASVSLNTGELFF. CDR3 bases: TGTGCCAGCAGGCTCGCTTCGGTCAGCCTGAACACCGGGGAGCTGTTTTTT.

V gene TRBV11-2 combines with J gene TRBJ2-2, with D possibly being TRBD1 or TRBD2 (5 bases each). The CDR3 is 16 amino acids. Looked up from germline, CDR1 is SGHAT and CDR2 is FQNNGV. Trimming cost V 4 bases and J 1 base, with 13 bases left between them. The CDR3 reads CASSSSGTVNTGELFF. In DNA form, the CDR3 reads TGTGCCAGCAGCTCATCCGGGACGGTGAACACCGGGGAGCTGTTTTTT.

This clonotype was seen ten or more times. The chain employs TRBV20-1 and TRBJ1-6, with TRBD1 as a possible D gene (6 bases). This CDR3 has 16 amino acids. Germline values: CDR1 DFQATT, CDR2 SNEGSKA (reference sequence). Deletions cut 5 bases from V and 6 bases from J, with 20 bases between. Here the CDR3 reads CSAETFGGGGNSPLHF. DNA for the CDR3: TGCAGTGCTGAGACCTTCGGGGGGGGCGGTAATTCACCCCTCCACTTT.

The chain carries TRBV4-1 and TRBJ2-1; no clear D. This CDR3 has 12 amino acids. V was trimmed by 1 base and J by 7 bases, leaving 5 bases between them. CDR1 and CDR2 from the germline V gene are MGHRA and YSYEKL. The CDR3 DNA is TGCGCCAGCAGCCAAGGGCATAATGAGCAGTTCTTC. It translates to CASSQGHNEQFF.

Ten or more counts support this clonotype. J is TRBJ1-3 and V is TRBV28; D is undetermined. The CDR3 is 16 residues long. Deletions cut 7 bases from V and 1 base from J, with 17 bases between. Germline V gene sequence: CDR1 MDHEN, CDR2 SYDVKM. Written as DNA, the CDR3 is TGTGCCAGCAAACCCCGTCGAGGGTATTCTGGAAACACCATATATTTT. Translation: CASKPRRGYSGNTIYF. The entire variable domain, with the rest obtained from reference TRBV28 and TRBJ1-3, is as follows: DVKVTQSSRYLVKRTGEKVFLECVQDMDHENMFWYRQDPGLGLRLIYFSYDVKMKEKGDIPEGYSVSREKKERFSLILESASTNQTSMYLCASKPRRGYSGNTIYFGEGSWLTVV.

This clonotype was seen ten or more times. CDR3 coding DNA: TGTGCCAGCAGCCGGGGACAGAGCTCCTACGAGCAGTACTTC. Protein sequence: CASSRGQSSYEQYF. V and J are TRBV12-3 or TRBV12-4 and TRBJ2-7; 7 positions agree with TRBD1. Germline trimming cut 6 bases from V and 0 bases from J; bases unmatched to any gene: 5. The CDR3 is made up of 14 amino acids.

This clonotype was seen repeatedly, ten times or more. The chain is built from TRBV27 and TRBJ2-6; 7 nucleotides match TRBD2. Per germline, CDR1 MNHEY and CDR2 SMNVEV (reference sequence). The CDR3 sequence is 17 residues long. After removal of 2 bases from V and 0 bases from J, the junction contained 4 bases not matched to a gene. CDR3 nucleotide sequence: TGTGCCAGCAGTTTACTAGCGGTCCTCTCTGGGGCCAACGTCCTGACTTTC. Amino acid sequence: CASSLLAVLSGANVLTF.

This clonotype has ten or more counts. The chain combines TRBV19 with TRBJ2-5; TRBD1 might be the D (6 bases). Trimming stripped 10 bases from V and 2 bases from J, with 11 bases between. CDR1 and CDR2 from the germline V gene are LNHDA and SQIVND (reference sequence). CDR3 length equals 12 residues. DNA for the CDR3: TGTGCCACCGGACAGACGCAAGAGACCCAGTACTTC. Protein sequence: CATGQTQETQYF.

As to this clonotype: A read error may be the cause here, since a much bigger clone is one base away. The CDR3 nucleotides are TGTGCCAGCAGTTTGGGGACGTTGGATGAGCAGTTCTTC. Amino acids: CASSLGTLDEQFF. The chain uses TRBV27 and TRBJ2-1; D is possibly TRBD1 or TRBD2 (5 bases each). Germline-derived CDR1 and CDR2 are MNHEY and SMNVEV (reference sequence). V lost 3 bases to trimming and J lost 8 bases, with 11 bases between them. This CDR3 contains 13 residues.

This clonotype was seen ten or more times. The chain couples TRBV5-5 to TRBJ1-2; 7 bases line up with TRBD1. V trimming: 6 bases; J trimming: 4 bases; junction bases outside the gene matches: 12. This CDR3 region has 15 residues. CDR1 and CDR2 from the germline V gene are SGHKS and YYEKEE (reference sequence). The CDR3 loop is CASTLPGQRSYGYTF. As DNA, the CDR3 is TGTGCCAGCACCCTTCCGGGACAGCGAAGCTATGGCTACACCTTC.

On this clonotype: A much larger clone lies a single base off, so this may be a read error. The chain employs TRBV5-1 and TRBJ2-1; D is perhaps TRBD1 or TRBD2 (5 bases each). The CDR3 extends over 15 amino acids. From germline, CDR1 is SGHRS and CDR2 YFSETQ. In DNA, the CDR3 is TGCGCCAGCAGCTTGGGGGACGAAAGGGTCAATGAGCAGATCTTC. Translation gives CASSLGDERVNEQIF.

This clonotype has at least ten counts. CDR3 nucleotides: TGTGCCACCAGTGTTTCAGGGAGCACAGATACGCAGTATTTT. Its translation is CATSVSGSTDTQYF. J is TRBJ2-3 and V is TRBV24-1, with D perhaps matching TRBD1 (5 bases). The V end was cut by 5 bases, the J end by 0 bases, with 8 bases between. Germline V gives CDR1 KGHDR, CDR2 SFDVKD. This CDR3 has 14 amino acids.